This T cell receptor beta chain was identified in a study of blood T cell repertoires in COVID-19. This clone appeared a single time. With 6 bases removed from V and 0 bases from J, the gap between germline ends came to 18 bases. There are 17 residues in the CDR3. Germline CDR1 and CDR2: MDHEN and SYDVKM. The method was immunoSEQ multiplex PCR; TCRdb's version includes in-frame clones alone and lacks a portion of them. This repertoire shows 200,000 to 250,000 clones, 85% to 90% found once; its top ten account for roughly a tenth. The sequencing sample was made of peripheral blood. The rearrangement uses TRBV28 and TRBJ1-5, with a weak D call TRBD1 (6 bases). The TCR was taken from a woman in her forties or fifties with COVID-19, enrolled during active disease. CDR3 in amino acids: CASRTSTGSYSNQPQHF. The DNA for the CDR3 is TGTGCCAGCAGGACTTCGACAGGCAGTTATAGCAATCAGCCCCAGCATTTT.